This paragraph covers one T cell receptor beta chain sequence. MiXCR, applied by TCRdb to the RT-PCR reads, yields one record per CDR3 protein. In the table there are hundreds of thousands of distinct CDR3 sequences, 12% of which are singletons. The source of the sample is a study of response to subunit inactivated influenza vaccine. The starting material was non-naive T cells sorted from PBMCs, obtained less than 15 days before vaccination. This TCR came from a man aged 45-65 years who received an inactivated influenza vaccine.

CDR3 region: CATSGLAGADTQYF. CDR3 DNA: TGTGCCACCAGCGGACTAGCGGGAGCAGATACGCAGTATTTT. The rearrangement links TRBV27 to TRBJ2-3; 13 bases are a match to TRBD2. The CDR3 is 14 residues long. Germline trimming cut 10 bases from V and 4 bases from J; bases unmatched to any gene: 5. From germline, CDR1 is MNHEY and CDR2 SMNVEV (reference sequence).